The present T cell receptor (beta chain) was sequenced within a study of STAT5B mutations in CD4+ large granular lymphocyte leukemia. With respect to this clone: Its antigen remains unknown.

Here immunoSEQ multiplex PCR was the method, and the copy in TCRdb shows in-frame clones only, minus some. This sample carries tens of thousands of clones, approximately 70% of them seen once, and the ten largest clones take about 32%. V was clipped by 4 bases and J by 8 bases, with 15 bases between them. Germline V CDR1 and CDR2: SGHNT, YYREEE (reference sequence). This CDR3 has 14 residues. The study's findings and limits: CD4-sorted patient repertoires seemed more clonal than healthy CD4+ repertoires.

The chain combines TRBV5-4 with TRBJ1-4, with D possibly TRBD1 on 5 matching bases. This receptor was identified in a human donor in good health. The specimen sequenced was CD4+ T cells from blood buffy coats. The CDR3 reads CASSSRGEWEKLFF. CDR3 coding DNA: TGTGCCAGCAGCAGCCGAGGGGAGTGGGAAAAACTGTTTTTT.